This T cell receptor (beta chain) was observed in a study of T cell changes during pregnancy in multiple sclerosis. The table lists this clone with a count of one. From germline, CDR1 is MDHEN and CDR2 SYDVKM. Trimming removed 2 bases from V and 2 bases from J, with 4 bases in between. This CDR3 region has 12 residues. The assay was immunoSEQ multiplex PCR, and TCRdb's table has in-frame clones only and misses some. The sample consists of tens of thousands of clones, about 90% of them appearing once. The material sequenced was CD4+ T cells from peripheral blood mononuclear cells, taken before pregnancy. V gene TRBV28 combines with J gene TRBJ2-7; no clear D gene. The TCR sequence derives from a female donor with multiple sclerosis, enrolled in a pregnancy study. The CDR3 nucleotides read TGTGCCAGCAGTTTAACGGCCTACGAGCAGTACTTC. Its translation: CASSLTAYEQYF.